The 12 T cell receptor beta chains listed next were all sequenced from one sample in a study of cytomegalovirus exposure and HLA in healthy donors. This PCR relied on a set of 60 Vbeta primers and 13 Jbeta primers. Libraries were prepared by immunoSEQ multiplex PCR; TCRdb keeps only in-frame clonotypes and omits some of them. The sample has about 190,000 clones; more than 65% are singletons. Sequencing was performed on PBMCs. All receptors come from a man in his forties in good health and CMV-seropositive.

The CDR3 DNA follows: TGTGCCAGCAGCGTCCGGGACTACCAAGAGACCCAGTACTTC. It specifies CASSVRDYQETQYF. This chain uses TRBV7-2 with TRBJ2-5; D is possibly TRBD2 (6 bases). The germline CDR1 and CDR2 sequences are SGHTA and FQGNSA. This CDR3 spans 14 amino acids. V was shortened by 5 bases and J by 0 bases, with 10 bases between the two germline ends.

The CDR3 DNA is TGTGCCAGCAGTTACACGGGCGGGGGCAGCTCCTACGAGCAGTACTTC. Encoded protein: CASSYTGGGSSYEQYF. The chain combines TRBV6-5 with TRBJ2-7; D possibly corresponds to TRBD2 (7 bases). The CDR3 is 16 residues long. The V gene lost 2 bases and the J gene lost 0 bases, with 14 bases spanning the gap. Germline values: CDR1 MNHEY, CDR2 SVGAGI.

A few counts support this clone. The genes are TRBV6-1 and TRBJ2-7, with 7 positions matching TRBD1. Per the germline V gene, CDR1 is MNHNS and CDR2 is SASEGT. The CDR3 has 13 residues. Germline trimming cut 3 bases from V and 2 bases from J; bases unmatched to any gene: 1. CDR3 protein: CASSEGTAYEQYF. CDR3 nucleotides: TGTGCCAGCAGTGAGGGGACAGCCTACGAGCAGTACTTC.

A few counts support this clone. CDR3 region: CASSSDTQPQHF. The CDR3 bases are TGTGCCAGCAGCTCAGACACTCAGCCCCAGCATTTT. The chain uses TRBV5-6 and TRBJ1-5; D remains ambiguous. Trimming removed 3 bases at V and 6 bases at J, with 7 bases between. This CDR3 has 12 residues. Looked up from germline, CDR1 is SGHDT and CDR2 is YYEEEE.

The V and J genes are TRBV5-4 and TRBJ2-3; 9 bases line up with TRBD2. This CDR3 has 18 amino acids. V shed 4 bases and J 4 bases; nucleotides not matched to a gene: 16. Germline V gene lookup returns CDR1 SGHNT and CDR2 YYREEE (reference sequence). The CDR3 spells CASSQGLLAGLEADTQYF. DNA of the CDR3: TGTGCCAGCAGCCAAGGCCTGCTAGCGGGATTGGAGGCAGATACGCAGTATTTT.

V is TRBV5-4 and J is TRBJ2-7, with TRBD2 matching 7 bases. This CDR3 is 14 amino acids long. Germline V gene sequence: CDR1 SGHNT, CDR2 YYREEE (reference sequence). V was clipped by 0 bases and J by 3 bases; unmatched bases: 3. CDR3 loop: CASSLAAGDYEQYF. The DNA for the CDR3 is TGTGCCAGCAGCTTGGCGGCGGGGGACTACGAGCAGTACTTC.

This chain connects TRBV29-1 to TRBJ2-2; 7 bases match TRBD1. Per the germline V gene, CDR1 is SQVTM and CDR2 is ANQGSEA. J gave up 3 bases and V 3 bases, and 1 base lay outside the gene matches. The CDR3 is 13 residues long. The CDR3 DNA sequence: TGCAGCGTTGATAGGGGGCACACCGGGGAGCTGTTTTTT. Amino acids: CSVDRGHTGELFF.

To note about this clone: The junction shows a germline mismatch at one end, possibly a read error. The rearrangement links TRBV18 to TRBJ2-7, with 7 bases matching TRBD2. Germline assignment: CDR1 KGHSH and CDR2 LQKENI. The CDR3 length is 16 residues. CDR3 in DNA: TGTGCCAGCTCACCCGTGGGAGGGATCGACACCTACGAGCGGTACTTC. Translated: CASSPVGGIDTYERYF.

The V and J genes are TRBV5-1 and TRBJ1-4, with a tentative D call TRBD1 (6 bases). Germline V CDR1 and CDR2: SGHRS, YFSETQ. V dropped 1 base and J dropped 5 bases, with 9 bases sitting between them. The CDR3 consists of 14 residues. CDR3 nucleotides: TGCGCCAGCAGCTTGAACAGGGCAAATGAAAAACTGTTTTTT. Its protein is CASSLNRANEKLFF.

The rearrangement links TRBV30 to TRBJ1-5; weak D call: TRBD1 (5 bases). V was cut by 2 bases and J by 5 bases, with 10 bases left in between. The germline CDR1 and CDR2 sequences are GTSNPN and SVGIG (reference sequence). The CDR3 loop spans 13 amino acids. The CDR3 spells CAWSLREDQPQHF. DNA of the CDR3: TGTGCCTGGAGTCTCAGGGAGGATCAGCCCCAGCATTTT.

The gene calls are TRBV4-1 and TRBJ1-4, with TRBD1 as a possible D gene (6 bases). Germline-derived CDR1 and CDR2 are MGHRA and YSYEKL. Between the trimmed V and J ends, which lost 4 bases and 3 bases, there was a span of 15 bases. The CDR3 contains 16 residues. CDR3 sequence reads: CASSRPNRAANEKLFF. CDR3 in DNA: TGCGCCAGCAGCCGCCCAAACAGGGCCGCTAATGAAAAACTGTTTTTT.

CDR3 sequence reads: CASSSLLGGGGAEAFF. The CDR3 DNA is TGTGCCAGCAGCTCGCTACTGGGCGGGGGCGGCGCTGAAGCTTTCTTT. This chain links TRBV7-9 with TRBJ1-1; TRBD1 might be the D (6 bases). Per the germline V gene, CDR1 is SEHNR and CDR2 is FQNEAQ (reference sequence). V was cut by 4 bases and J by 6 bases, with 21 bases left in between. The CDR3 totals 16 residues.